The TCR beta chain described here comes from a study of Ad26.COV2.S vaccination and SARS-CoV-2 variants. Treatment here: roughly 20 received Ad26.COV2.S at low or high dose, single or two shots; about 5 received placebo; per-sample allocation not given. Sampling was done on day 63 after the first vaccine or placebo injection. Details on this clone: The antigen is not known.

Method: immunoSEQ multiplex PCR; TCRdb's copy keeps in-frame clones and lacks some. The table includes hundreds of thousands of clones, 88% detected once. Study observations and caveats: In TCR breadth and depth analyses, total T cell responses may have been underestimated.

V lost 6 bases, J lost 6 bases, and 12 bases lay in between. CDR3 length: 13 residues. The chain employs TRBV12-3 or TRBV12-4 and TRBJ2-1; unclear D gene. This TCR derives from a person aged 18-65 years who received the Ad26.COV2.S COVID-19 vaccine or a placebo. Sample: peripheral blood, taken in a trial of Ad26.COV2.S vaccine versus placebo. This CDR3 reads CASRRSRTNEQFF. CDR3 DNA sequence: TGTGCCAGCAGACGTAGTAGAACCAATGAGCAGTTCTTC.